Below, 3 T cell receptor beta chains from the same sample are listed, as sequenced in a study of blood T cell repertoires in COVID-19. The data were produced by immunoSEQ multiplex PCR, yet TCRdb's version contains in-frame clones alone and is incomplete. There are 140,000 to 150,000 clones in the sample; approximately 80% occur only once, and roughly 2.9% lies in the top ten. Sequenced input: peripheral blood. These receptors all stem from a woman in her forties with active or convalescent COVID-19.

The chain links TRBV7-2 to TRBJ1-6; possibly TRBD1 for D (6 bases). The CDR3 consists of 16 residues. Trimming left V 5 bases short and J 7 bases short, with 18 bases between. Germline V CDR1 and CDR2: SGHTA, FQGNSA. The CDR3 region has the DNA TGTGCCAGCAGCACAAATGGACCACAGGGAAATTCACCCCTCCACTTT. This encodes CASSTNGPQGNSPLHF.

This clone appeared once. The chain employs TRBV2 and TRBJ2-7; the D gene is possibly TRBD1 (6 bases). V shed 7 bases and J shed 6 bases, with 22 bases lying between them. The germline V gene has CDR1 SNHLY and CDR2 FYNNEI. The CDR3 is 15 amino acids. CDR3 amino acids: CASKIATGSGAEQYF. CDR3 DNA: TGTGCCAGCAAGATTGCGACAGGCTCCGGGGCCGAGCAGTACTTC.

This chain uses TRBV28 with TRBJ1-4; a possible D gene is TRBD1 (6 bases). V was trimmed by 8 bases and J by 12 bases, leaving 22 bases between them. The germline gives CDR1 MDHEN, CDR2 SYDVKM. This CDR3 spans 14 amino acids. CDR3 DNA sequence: TGTGCCAGCCTCCCAACCAGACGAAAGGGGGAACTGTTTTTT. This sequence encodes CASLPTRRKGELFF.